This TCR beta chain emerged from a study of T cells after yellow fever vaccination (dated by TCRdb to between 2018 and 2021). Study-level background: The SMART-Seq v4 Ultra Low Input RNA kit was used to prepare libraries from fractions with low cell numbers. To follow T-cell clones before and after primary and booster YFV17D yellow fever vaccination, bulk TCR alpha and beta repertoires were sequenced over time. Two healthy male donors made up the cohort, one aged 18 to 29 years and the other aged 30 to 40 years. Blood was collected at multiple timepoints before and after primary and secondary immunization, and bulk PBMC replicates and cell subsets were isolated.

Here is what the overall study found, with its caveats: Because the study included only two donors, the extent to which the findings can be generalized is limited. The secondary T-cell response was found to be weaker but faster than the primary response, with a peak reached on day 5 rather than on day 15. Because abundant contaminating clonotypes from the bulk population could be contained in FACS-sorted repertoires, computational filtering was required. Most clones expanded after primary vaccination (almost 97% of CD4 and 88% of CD8) were re-detected after the booster, suggesting that broad memory maintenance occurred. A small fraction of clonotypes appeared in both the CD4 and CD8 compartments, likely as a result of convergent recombination.

Only a few counts were recorded for this clonotype. What antigen it recognizes has not been identified. Per-base quality was not reported, and no clone a single base away is much larger than it. V drops 9 bases and J drops 6 bases, leaving 19 bases in between. Counted from cysteine to phenylalanine, this CDR3 has 14 amino acids. Solely the CDR3 DNA is kept, with 42 bases framed from the first base. Looking up the germline V gene yields CDR1 SGDLS and CDR2 YYNGEE. Synthesis of TCR cDNA relied on 5'RACE template switching, a step that introduced a universal primer site along with unique molecular identifiers. Priming for cDNA synthesis came from both the TCR alpha and TCR beta constant segments. Two PCR steps were used to amplify libraries, with sample barcodes and sequencing adapters being added in the second step. Libraries were sequenced on Illumina HiSeq 2500 (2x100 bp) or NovaSeq (2x150 bp). The authors processed their data as follows. Demultiplexing of reads and collapsing into UMI consensus sequences were performed with MIGEC, and V(D)J alignment was carried out with MiXCR. Vaccine-responding clonotypes were identified with edgeR using replicate PBMC samples, with FDR below 0.01 and a log2 fold change above 5 up to day 15 being required. Bulk clonotypes were assigned CD4 or CD8 identity according to which sequenced CD4 or CD8 repertoire held them at higher abundance. Clones were called with MiXCR by TCRdb after fastp trimmed the public reads at Q25, and only in-frame beta chains were retained. Identical CDR3 proteins give one entry, which carries the most common genes and DNA. The V and J calls reflect TCRdb's pipeline rather than the authors' work. For this sample the table gives 400,000 or so distinct CDR3 sequences, of which 11% were detected only once. The ten top clones hold roughly a sixth of the sample.

What the treatment or condition label conveys for this sample: live attenuated yellow fever vaccine strain. At each blood-draw timepoint, two biological replicates of bulk PBMCs were obtained. A standard Ficoll-Paque protocol was used to isolate PBMCs from peripheral blood. RNA was extracted with TriZol from bulk PBMCs, CD4 and CD8 fractions, and dextramer-positive and dextramer-negative fractions. The chain joins TRBV9 to TRBJ1-5, with an unclear D gene assignment. The sequencing used PBMCs, collected on the day of the first yellow fever vaccination. The source is a man younger than 35 who received the YFV17D yellow fever vaccine. The nucleotide sequence is TGTGCCAACGAAGGCCCCGGAGGTAGTCAGCCCCAGCATTTT. Translated, it reads CANEGPGGSQPQHF. Where the CDR3 stops, the reference TRBV9 and TRBJ1-5 genes take over; the full variable domain is DSGVTQTPKHLITATGQRVTLRCSPRSGDLSVYWYQQSLDQGLQFLIQYYNGEERAKGNILERFSAQQFPDLHSELNLSSLELGDSALYFCANEGPGGSQPQHFGDGTRLSIL.